Following are 21 T cell receptor beta chains from one sample sequenced in a study of cytomegalovirus exposure and HLA in healthy donors. The PCR employed 60 Vbeta primers together with 13 Jbeta primers. The table came from immunoSEQ multiplex PCR; TCRdb's copy has only in-frame clones and leaves some out. The data contain some 270,000 clones, around 90% of them singletons. The sequenced sample was PBMCs. The receptors were sampled from a girl aged 2 to 10 in good health and CMV-seronegative.

This clone was recorded once. The chain carries TRBV6-1 and TRBJ2-7; D possibly corresponds to TRBD1 (5 bases). CDR3 length: 19 amino acids. Germline values: CDR1 MNHNS, CDR2 SASEGT. The V end lost 0 bases, the J end lost 6 bases, and 27 bases lay between the germline ends. In DNA form, the CDR3 reads TGTGCCAGCAGTGAAGCCCGAGGACGGCCCGGTGGGTTTAGGGGCGAGCAGTACTTC. This sequence encodes CASSEARGRPGGFRGEQYF.

The chain has TRBV6-5 and TRBJ1-2, with a weak D call TRBD1 (6 bases). The ends were cut back, 11 bases at V and 3 bases at J, with 16 bases in the middle. Germline V gives CDR1 MNHEY, CDR2 SVGAGI. The CDR3 contains 13 residues. CDR3 protein: CAAFGGRDYGYTF. CDR3 in DNA: TGTGCCGCTTTCGGGGGGCGCGACTATGGCTACACCTTC.

The rearrangement links TRBV12-5 to TRBJ2-7; 7 bases agree with TRBD2. With V trimmed by 1 base and J by 3 bases, 0 bases remained unmatched. Germline V gene sequence: CDR1 LGHNT, CDR2 FRNRAP. CDR3 size: 13 residues. Written as DNA, the CDR3 is TGTGCTAGTGGTTTGGCGGGAGGCTACGAGCAGTACTTC. Protein: CASGLAGGYEQYF. The full variable domain, its missing parts supplied by reference TRBV12-5 and TRBJ2-7, is DARVTQTPRHKVTEMGQEVTMRCQPILGHNTVFWYRQTMMQGLELLAYFRNRAPLDDSGMPKDRFSAEMPDATLATLKIQPSEPRDSAVYFCASGLAGGYEQYFGPGTRLTVT.

V is TRBV29-1 and J is TRBJ2-7; 14 positions match TRBD2. The J segment lost 3 bases and the V segment lost 6 bases, leaving 4 bases of the junction unmatched. Looked up from germline, CDR1 is SQVTM and CDR2 is ANQGSEA. CDR3 length: 14 amino acids. The CDR3 spells CSVRTSGGIYEQYF. CDR3 nucleotides: TGCAGCGTCAGGACTAGCGGGGGGATCTACGAGCAGTACTTC.

CDR3: CASSLTGEPYEQYF. Here the CDR3 DNA reads TGTGCCAGCAGTCTGACAGGGGAGCCCTACGAGCAGTACTTC. This rearrangement joins TRBV27 to TRBJ2-7; 8 bases are shared with TRBD1. The CDR3 runs 14 residues. After removal of 5 bases from V and 2 bases from J, the junction contained 5 bases not matched to a gene. Germline values: CDR1 MNHEY, CDR2 SMNVEV (reference sequence).

This chain uses TRBV7-9 with TRBJ1-5; 10 bases are a match to TRBD1. Germline CDR1 SEHNR, CDR2 FQNEAQ (reference sequence). V shed 4 bases, J shed 3 bases, and the junction held 3 bases outside the gene matches. The CDR3 has 15 amino acids. The chain's CDR3 is CASSSGTGDNQPQHF. The CDR3 region has the DNA TGTGCCAGCAGCTCCGGGACAGGGGACAATCAGCCCCAGCATTTT.

This chain links TRBV5-4 with TRBJ1-1; D gene uncertain. This CDR3 contains 14 residues. From germline, CDR1 is SGHNT and CDR2 YYREEE (reference sequence). Trimming removed 5 bases at V and 3 bases at J, with 14 bases between. Here the CDR3 DNA reads TGTGCCAGCAGAAAAATCCTGATAGACACTGAAGCTTTCTTT. It codes for CASRKILIDTEAFF.

The chain links TRBV19 to TRBJ2-1; D gene ambiguous. The CDR3 has 11 amino acids. V was clipped by 6 bases and J by 8 bases, with 8 bases between them. Germline CDR1 LNHDA, CDR2 SQIVND (reference sequence). DNA of the CDR3: TGTGCCAGTAGGGCCGCGGATGAGCAGTTCTTC. It codes for CASRAADEQFF. The full variable domain, its missing parts supplied by reference TRBV19 and TRBJ2-1, is DGGITQSPKYLFRKEGQNVTLSCEQNLNHDAMYWYRQDPGQGLRLIYYSQIVNDFQKGDIAEGYSVSREKKESFPLTVTSAQKNPTAFYLCASRAADEQFFGPGTRLTVL.

This chain connects TRBV6-1 to TRBJ1-1; TRBD1 might be the D (6 bases). Germline lookup yields CDR1 MNHNS and CDR2 SASEGT. V was pared by 7 bases and J by 6 bases, with 12 bases between. This CDR3 is built from 12 residues. The CDR3 DNA reads as TGTGCCAGCACCCGGGGGGGCGCTGAAGCTTTCTTT. Translated: CASTRGGAEAFF.

Comment on this clone: Other DNA sequences in the same sample also yield this CDR3. DNA for the CDR3: TGTGCCAGCAGCCCGGGGAGCTCCTACGAGCAGTACTTC. It specifies CASSPGSSYEQYF. V is TRBV5-6 and J is TRBJ2-7, with D perhaps matching TRBD2 (5 bases). The CDR3 has 13 residues. V dropped 4 bases and J dropped 0 bases, with 8 bases sitting between them. The germline gives CDR1 SGHDT, CDR2 YYEEEE.

The V and J genes are TRBV5-4 and TRBJ2-1; the D gene is possibly TRBD1 (6 bases). Trimming left V 5 bases short and J 5 bases short, with 11 bases between. From germline, CDR1 is SGHNT and CDR2 YYREEE (reference sequence). The CDR3 runs 13 residues. The CDR3 sequence: CASSSDSHNEQFF. For the CDR3, the DNA is TGTGCCAGCAGTTCGGACAGCCACAATGAGCAGTTCTTC.

The V gene is TRBV25-1, the J gene TRBJ2-1; tentative D call: TRBD2 (8 bases). Trimming shortened V by 6 bases and J by 1 base, and 16 bases separated the two germline ends. CDR1 is MGHDK, CDR2 SYGVNS, per germline. The CDR3 consists of 16 residues. The CDR3 nucleotides are TGTGCCAGCAGCCCGACAGGGACTAGATCCTACAATGAGCAGTTCTTC. It encodes CASSPTGTRSYNEQFF.

The V call is TRBV7-8, the J call TRBJ2-7, with 7 bases aligning to TRBD2. V lost 5 bases to trimming and J lost 7 bases; unmatched junction nucleotides: 8. Germline values: CDR1 SGHVS, CDR2 FQNEAQ. The CDR3 has 13 residues. CDR3 residues: CASSRDYFGEQYF. In DNA, the CDR3 is TGTGCCAGCAGCCGGGACTACTTTGGGGAGCAGTACTTC.

The V and J genes are TRBV14 and TRBJ1-2, with 9 bases lining up with TRBD1. After removal of 3 bases from V and 3 bases from J, the junction contained 8 bases not matched to a gene. This CDR3 is 16 amino acids long. The V gene's germline CDR1 is SGHDN and CDR2 FVKESK. The chain's CDR3 is CASSHETWDRDYGYTF. CDR3 nucleotides: TGTGCCAGCAGCCACGAGACCTGGGACAGGGACTATGGCTACACCTTC. Drawing the rest from reference TRBV14 and TRBJ1-2, the complete variable domain is EAGVTQFPSHSVIEKGQTVTLRCDPISGHDNLYWYRRVMGKEIKFLLHFVKESKQDESGMPNNRFLAERTGGTYSTLKVQPAELEDSGVYFCASSHETWDRDYGYTFGSGTRLTVV.

The chain combines TRBV6-5 with TRBJ1-2; maybe TRBD1 (6 bases). The CDR3 extends over 15 amino acids. The ends were cut back, 11 bases at V and 4 bases at J, with 23 bases in the middle. Germline-derived CDR1 and CDR2 are MNHEY and SVGAGI. CDR3 sequence: CACSSPSQGVYGYTF. For the CDR3, the DNA is TGTGCCTGTAGCAGCCCCTCACAGGGTGTCTATGGCTACACCTTC.

This clone came up once. The chain links TRBV30 to TRBJ2-1; D gene unclear. This CDR3 spans 11 amino acids. Germline loops: CDR1 GTSNPN, CDR2 SVGIG (reference sequence). V was shortened by 2 bases and J by 7 bases, with 6 bases between the two germline ends. The CDR3 DNA sequence: TGTGCCTGGAGTTTTGAGAATGAGCAGTTCTTC. Amino acids: CAWSFENEQFF.

The rearrangement links TRBV6-5 to TRBJ2-1; D is unclear. The CDR3 contains 15 residues. Per the germline V gene, CDR1 is MNHEY and CDR2 is SVGAGI. The V and J ends lost 0 bases and 5 bases respectively, with 11 bases between them. The CDR3 spells CASSYSEQANNEQFF. The CDR3 DNA follows: TGTGCCAGCAGTTACTCAGAGCAGGCGAACAATGAGCAGTTCTTC.

There are a few counts of this clone. The V gene is TRBV10-3, the J gene TRBJ1-1; 7 bases line up with TRBD1. V gave up 10 bases and J gave up 4 bases; unmatched junction bases: 6. From germline, CDR1 is ENHRY and CDR2 SYGVKD. CDR3 length equals 12 residues. The CDR3 DNA sequence: TGTGCCACAGACAGGGATGGCACTGAAGCTTTCTTT. Its protein product is CATDRDGTEAFF.

J is TRBJ2-1 and V is TRBV19; TRBD2 aligns across 15 bases. J lost 8 bases, V lost 2 bases, and 7 bases had no gene match. This CDR3 has 17 amino acids. Per germline, CDR1 LNHDA and CDR2 SQIVND (reference sequence). The DNA for the CDR3 is TGTGCCAGTAGTATAAGGGGACTAGCGGGAGGAGGCGATGAGCAGTTCTTC. It encodes CASSIRGLAGGGDEQFF.

This chain links TRBV9 with TRBJ1-2; D uncertain. Germline V CDR1 and CDR2: SGDLS, YYNGEE. Trimming cost V 4 bases and J 4 bases, with 17 bases left between them. The CDR3 is 15 residues long. The CDR3 region is CASSPIPADSYGYTF. The CDR3 bases are TGTGCCAGCAGCCCCATCCCAGCGGACTCCTATGGCTACACCTTC.

This chain connects TRBV10-3 to TRBJ2-3, with TRBD1 identical over 10 bases. The germline gives CDR1 ENHRY, CDR2 SYGVKD. J gave up 5 bases and V 6 bases, and 5 bases lay outside the gene matches. The CDR3 has 14 amino acids. This CDR3 reads CAISGGQGEDTQYF. The CDR3 coding sequence is TGTGCCATCAGCGGAGGACAGGGGGAAGATACGCAGTATTTT.